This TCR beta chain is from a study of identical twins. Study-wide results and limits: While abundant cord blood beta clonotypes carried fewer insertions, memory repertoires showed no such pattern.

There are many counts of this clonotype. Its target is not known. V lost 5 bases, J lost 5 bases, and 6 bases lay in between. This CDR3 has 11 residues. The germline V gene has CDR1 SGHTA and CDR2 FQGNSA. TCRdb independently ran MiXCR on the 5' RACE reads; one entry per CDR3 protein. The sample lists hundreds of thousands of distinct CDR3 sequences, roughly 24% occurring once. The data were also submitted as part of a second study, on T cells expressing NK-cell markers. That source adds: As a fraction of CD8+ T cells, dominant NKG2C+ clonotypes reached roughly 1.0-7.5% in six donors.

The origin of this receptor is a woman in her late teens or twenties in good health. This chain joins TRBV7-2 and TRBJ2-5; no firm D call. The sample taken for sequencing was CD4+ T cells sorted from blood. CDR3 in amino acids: CASSVVETQYF. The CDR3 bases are TGTGCCAGCAGCGTAGTGGAGACCCAGTACTTC.